This passage covers 32 T cell receptor beta chains from one sample sequenced in a study of blood T cell repertoires in COVID-19. Only in-frame clones appear in the TCRdb table, and some are missing; sequencing was by immunoSEQ multiplex PCR. The sample has 350,000 to 400,000 clones, roughly 90% seen once. Input material: PBMCs or T cells enriched from blood (not recorded which). The receptors here all came from a woman in her 30s who had recovered from COVID-19.

The V gene is TRBV28, the J gene TRBJ1-4; maybe TRBD1 (5 bases). The V and J ends lost 2 bases and 2 bases respectively, with 15 bases between them. The CDR3 loop spans 17 amino acids. Germline values: CDR1 MDHEN, CDR2 SYDVKM. The CDR3 sequence is CASSLAAGLGTNEKLFF. CDR3 DNA sequence: TGTGCCAGCAGTTTAGCCGCAGGGCTGGGTACTAATGAAAAACTGTTTTTT. Drawing the rest from reference TRBV28 and TRBJ1-4, the complete variable domain is DVKVTQSSRYLVKRTGEKVFLECVQDMDHENMFWYRQDPGLGLRLIYFSYDVKMKEKGDIPEGYSVSREKKERFSLILESASTNQTSMYLCASSLAAGLGTNEKLFFGSGTQLSVL.

This chain links TRBV19 with TRBJ2-3; TRBD1 is a possible D gene (5 bases). V lost 1 base, J lost 9 bases, and 11 bases lay in between. Germline values: CDR1 LNHDA, CDR2 SQIVND (reference sequence). This CDR3 contains 13 residues. CDR3 sequence: CASSIGDAGTQYF. DNA of the CDR3: TGTGCCAGTAGTATAGGTGACGCAGGGACGCAGTATTTT.

V gene TRBV5-5 combines with J gene TRBJ2-2; 10 nucleotides match TRBD1. Trimming at V came to 4 bases and at J to 4 bases, leaving 7 bases not matched to a gene. Germline lookup yields CDR1 SGHKS and CDR2 YYEKEE (reference sequence). The CDR3 consists of 16 residues. DNA for the CDR3: TGTGCCAGCAGCATGACAGGGGGCGCCGCCACCGGGGAGCTGTTTTTT. Its protein is CASSMTGGAATGELFF.

The genes are TRBV7-8 and TRBJ2-7, with 8 nucleotides matching TRBD2. Trimming at V came to 6 bases and at J to 6 bases, leaving 25 bases not matched to a gene. This CDR3 is 19 amino acids long. Germline V gives CDR1 SGHVS, CDR2 FQNEAQ. The DNA of the CDR3 is TGTGCCAGCAGAACGCTAGGGACCGGGGGGTCCACAGCGGGAGTCGAGCAGTACTTC. Translation gives CASRTLGTGGSTAGVEQYF.

The CDR3 region is CASSFLALNDPKLKTGLFYEQYF. DNA for the CDR3: TGTGCCAGCAGTTTTCTTGCTTTAAATGATCCCAAGCTCAAGACAGGACTCTTTTACGAGCAGTACTTC. This rearrangement joins TRBV28 to TRBJ2-7, with D perhaps matching TRBD1 (6 bases). CDR3 length: 23 amino acids. V was trimmed by 3 bases and J by 4 bases, leaving 40 bases between them. Germline CDR1 reads MDHEN; CDR2 reads SYDVKM.

For this clone: The same CDR3 arises from other DNA sequences in this sample as well. The chain's CDR3 is CASSLSLNTEAFF. The CDR3, as DNA: TGTGCCAGTAGTCTGTCCCTGAACACTGAAGCTTTCTTT. This sequence joins TRBV19 and TRBJ1-1; D unclear. The CDR3 has 13 amino acids. Trimming cost V 5 bases and J 0 bases, with 7 bases left between them. Germline loops: CDR1 LNHDA, CDR2 SQIVND (reference sequence).

The chain links TRBV10-1 to TRBJ1-1; 7 nucleotides agree with TRBD1. CDR1 WNHNN and CDR2 SYGVQD come from the germline V gene (reference sequence). V was clipped by 2 bases and J by 9 bases; unmatched bases: 3. The CDR3 has 12 amino acids. The CDR3 nucleotides read TGCGCCAGCAGTGAGACAGGGGCGCAAGCTTTCTTT. Translated: CASSETGAQAFF.

The rearrangement joins TRBV9 to TRBJ1-1; no clear D. The germline gives CDR1 SGDLS, CDR2 YYNGEE. The V gene lost 4 bases and the J gene lost 4 bases, with 8 bases spanning the gap. CDR3 size: 12 residues. In DNA, the CDR3 is TGTGCCAGCAGCCGCCGGGGCACTGAAGCTTTCTTT. Protein sequence: CASSRRGTEAFF.

This chain links TRBV7-2 with TRBJ2-2, with 9 nucleotides matching TRBD2. The CDR3 spans 14 residues. Per the germline V gene, CDR1 is SGHTA and CDR2 is FQGNSA. The junction had 11 bases not matched to a gene; V was cut back by 5 bases and J by 13 bases. The CDR3 DNA reads as TGTGCCAGCAGCCCTTATGGACTAGCGCAATGGCTGTTTTTT. Translated, it gives CASSPYGLAQWLFF.

The V call is TRBV7-2, the J call TRBJ2-3, with TRBD2 matching over 10 bases. The V and J ends lost 1 base and 1 base, in that order; junction bases with no gene match: 11. CDR1 is SGHTA, CDR2 FQGNSA, per germline. The CDR3 runs 19 residues. DNA for the CDR3: TGTGCCAGCAGCTTAGTAGATAGCGGGGGGTACGAGGGCACAGATACGCAGTATTTT. Its protein is CASSLVDSGGYEGTDTQYF.

This chain connects TRBV20-1 to TRBJ2-5, with D possibly being TRBD2 (5 bases). Germline lookup yields CDR1 DFQATT and CDR2 SNEGSKA (reference sequence). This CDR3 has 11 amino acids. Trimming shortened V by 5 bases and J by 5 bases, and 9 bases separated the two germline ends. CDR3 bases: TGCAGTGCTGCCGGGGAGGAGACCCAGTACTTC. It specifies CSAAGEETQYF.

The CDR3: CAGRLLNEQFF. The CDR3, as DNA: TGTGCCGGAAGACTCCTCAATGAGCAGTTCTTC. The rearrangement uses TRBV2 and TRBJ2-1; D remains ambiguous. The CDR3 spans 11 residues. Trimming took off 11 bases at V and 6 bases at J, with 11 bases between the two ends. Germline V gene lookup returns CDR1 SNHLY and CDR2 FYNNEI. Complete variable domain (other parts from reference TRBV2 and TRBJ2-1): EPEVTQTPSHQVTQMGQEVILRCVPISNHLYFYWYRQILGQKVEFLVSFYNNEISEKSEIFDDQFSVERPDGSNFTLKIRSTKLEDSAMYFCAGRLLNEQFFGPGTRLTVL.

In its sample, this clone was seen once. The V call is TRBV29-1, the J call TRBJ1-2, with a weak D call TRBD1 (5 bases). The length of the CDR3 is 11 residues. Germline values: CDR1 SQVTM, CDR2 ANQGSEA. The V gene lost 4 bases and the J gene lost 6 bases, with 9 bases spanning the gap. The CDR3 coding sequence is TGCAGCGTTGCGGGGGAGAATGGCTACACCTTC. Amino acid sequence: CSVAGENGYTF.

The chain employs TRBV7-9 and TRBJ2-2; the D gene is possibly TRBD1 (6 bases). The CDR3 extends over 15 amino acids. Germline CDR1 reads SEHNR; CDR2 reads FQNEAQ (reference sequence). Between the trimmed V and J ends, which lost 3 bases and 0 bases, there was a span of 8 bases. CDR3 sequence: CASSLGATNTGELFF. CDR3 sequence (DNA): TGTGCCAGCAGCTTGGGGGCCACGAACACCGGGGAGCTGTTTTTT.

The rearrangement joins TRBV4-2 to TRBJ2-7; 7 bases are shared with TRBD2. V lost 4 bases, J lost 3 bases, and 9 bases stayed unmatched. This CDR3 region has 15 residues. Germline V gene lookup returns CDR1 LGHNA and CDR2 YNFKEQ. The chain's CDR3 is CASSPSGTRSYEQYF. CDR3 sequence (DNA): TGTGCCAGCAGCCCCAGCGGGACGCGAAGCTACGAGCAGTACTTC.

The V and J genes are TRBV7-9 and TRBJ1-3; D remains ambiguous. The CDR3 extends over 14 amino acids. Germline V gene data show CDR1 as SEHNR and CDR2 as FQNEAQ (reference sequence). Trimming took off 3 bases at V and 3 bases at J, with 9 bases between the two ends. The CDR3 protein is CASSFLGVGNTIYF. CDR3 coding DNA: TGTGCCAGCAGCTTTTTGGGCGTTGGAAACACCATATATTTT.

The chain is built from TRBV6-5 and TRBJ1-4; D unresolved. The CDR3 length is 16 residues. V dropped 0 bases and J dropped 3 bases, with 11 bases sitting between them. Germline V gene data show CDR1 as MNHEY and CDR2 as SVGAGI. The CDR3 region has the DNA TGTGCCAGCAGTTACTCGGTCCCTAAGTCTAATGAAAAACTGTTTTTT. Protein product: CASSYSVPKSNEKLFF.

The V and J genes are TRBV14 and TRBJ2-5; 7 bases fit TRBD2. V lost 5 bases and J lost 4; bases outside the gene matches: 4. CDR3 length: 13 residues. In germline, CDR1 is SGHDN, CDR2 FVKESK. The CDR3 DNA reads as TGTGCCAGCAGCATAGCTAGCGGAGAGACCCAGTACTTC. Its translation: CASSIASGETQYF.

The chain is built from TRBV5-4 and TRBJ2-1; D is perhaps TRBD2 (7 bases). The germline CDR1 and CDR2 sequences are SGHNT and YYREEE (reference sequence). The V end was cut by 0 bases, the J end by 9 bases, with 13 bases between. The CDR3 loop spans 14 amino acids. This CDR3 is CASSLEQGRGEQFF. The CDR3 DNA is TGTGCCAGCAGCTTGGAGCAGGGGAGGGGTGAGCAGTTCTTC.

The rearrangement joins TRBV5-6 to TRBJ2-7; 7 nucleotides match TRBD2. With 2 bases clipped from V and 10 bases from J, the junction kept 12 bases outside the gene matches. Germline-derived CDR1 and CDR2 are SGHDT and YYEEEE. This CDR3 has 14 amino acids. CDR3 nucleotides: TGTGCCAGCAGCTTTTGGCGGGAGTTTAGGCTACAGTACTTC. Its translation is CASSFWREFRLQYF.

V is TRBV7-6 and J is TRBJ2-7, with TRBD1 as a possible D gene (5 bases). CDR1 and CDR2 from the germline V gene are SGHVS and FNYEAQ. The CDR3 contains 11 residues. V dropped 8 bases and J dropped 5 bases, with 10 bases sitting between them. The CDR3 region is CASGQANEQYF. The CDR3 DNA sequence: TGTGCCAGCGGACAAGCTAACGAGCAGTACTTC.

The chain uses TRBV10-3 and TRBJ2-2, with D perhaps TRBD1 (5 bases). The germline gives CDR1 ENHRY, CDR2 SYGVKD. The CDR3 runs 17 residues. Trimming pared 6 bases from V and 5 bases from J, leaving 22 bases between. CDR3 nucleotide sequence: TGTGCCATCAGACAGGATGCCTCCGAACTGGGAACCGGGGAGCTGTTTTTT. This encodes CAIRQDASELGTGELFF.

The chain joins TRBV12-3 or TRBV12-4 to TRBJ1-2; no reliable D call. The CDR3 is 11 amino acids. V was cut by 6 bases and J by 2 bases, with 4 bases left in between. CDR3 sequence (DNA): TGTGCCAGCAGCCTGAACTATGGCTACACCTTC. Its translation is CASSLNYGYTF.

The CDR3 nucleotides read TGTGCCAGTAGTATTCGGCCAGGTATGGGCACTGAAGCTTTCTTT. It codes for CASSIRPGMGTEAFF. The chain has TRBV19 and TRBJ1-1; D is undetermined. V lost 3 bases and J 4 bases, leaving 15 bases between the germline ends. CDR3 length equals 15 residues. CDR1 is LNHDA, CDR2 SQIVND, per germline (reference sequence). Full variable domain (outside the CDR3, taken from reference TRBV19 and TRBJ1-1): DGGITQSPKYLFRKEGQNVTLSCEQNLNHDAMYWYRQDPGQGLRLIYYSQIVNDFQKGDIAEGYSVSREKKESFPLTVTSAQKNPTAFYLCASSIRPGMGTEAFFGQGTRLTVV.

The chain links TRBV29-1 to TRBJ2-7, with D perhaps TRBD1 (6 bases). This CDR3 has 15 amino acids. Germline CDR1 and CDR2: SQVTM and ANQGSEA. The V end lost 0 bases, the J end lost 4 bases, and 16 bases lay between the germline ends. The CDR3 spells CSVEDRAQGPYEQYF. Here the CDR3 DNA reads TGCAGCGTTGAAGATCGTGCACAGGGCCCTTACGAGCAGTACTTC.

The V and J genes are TRBV27 and TRBJ2-1, with 8 bases lining up with TRBD1. Per the germline V gene, CDR1 is MNHEY and CDR2 is SMNVEV (reference sequence). The CDR3 contains 15 residues. Losses at the gene ends were 6 bases for V and 10 bases for J; bases not matched to a gene: 14. CDR3 sequence (DNA): TGTGCCAGCAGCTGGGAAGGGACAGGCCCCTGGGAGCAGTTCTTC. Translated, it gives CASSWEGTGPWEQFF.

This clone was observed a single time. The genes are TRBV21-1 and TRBJ2-7; no DNA check was done on the table's D call, TRBD2. TRBV21-1 is annotated as a pseudogene. The CDR3 covers 16 residues. The DNA of the CDR3 is TGTGCCAGCAAGCTAGCGGGAGGGCCCTTTCCCTACGAGCAGTACTTC. Encoded protein: CASKLAGGPFPYEQYF.

CDR3 amino acids: CASSSNNQPQHF. CDR3 sequence (DNA): TGTGCCAGCAGTTCAAACAATCAGCCCCAGCATTTT. The rearrangement joins TRBV28 to TRBJ1-5; D not certain. V lost 4 bases, J lost 3 bases, and 4 bases lay in between. The CDR3 is 12 residues long. Germline lookup yields CDR1 MDHEN and CDR2 SYDVKM. Complete variable domain (other parts from reference TRBV28 and TRBJ1-5): DVKVTQSSRYLVKRTGEKVFLECVQDMDHENMFWYRQDPGLGLRLIYFSYDVKMKEKGDIPEGYSVSREKKERFSLILESASTNQTSMYLCASSSNNQPQHFGDGTRLSIL.

The J gene is TRBJ1-1, the V gene TRBV5-1; the match to TRBD1 covers 9 bases. This CDR3 has 15 amino acids. Germline-derived CDR1 and CDR2 are SGHRS and YFSETQ. V gave up 0 bases and J gave up 11 bases; unmatched junction bases: 11. Written as DNA, the CDR3 is TGCGCCAGCAGCTTGGAGGCCGGACAGGGGCGTCAGGCTTTCTTT. Translating gives CASSLEAGQGRQAFF.

The CDR3 spells CASSTRTSGNNEQFF. In DNA form, the CDR3 reads TGTGCCAGCAGTACCCGGACTAGCGGGAACAATGAGCAGTTCTTC. The chain uses TRBV28 and TRBJ2-1; 12 nucleotides match TRBD2. The V gene end was trimmed by 5 bases and the J gene end by 5 bases; junction bases not matched to a gene: 4. The CDR3 is made up of 15 amino acids. Germline V lookup: CDR1 MDHEN, CDR2 SYDVKM.

V is TRBV15 and J is TRBJ2-5; 7 bases agree with TRBD2. Germline loops: CDR1 LNHNV, CDR2 YYDKDF (reference sequence). The CDR3 is 13 amino acids. J lost 5 bases, V lost 1 base, and 1 base had no gene match. The CDR3 nucleotides are TGTGCCACCAGCAGAGTGGGGGGGGAGACCCAGTACTTC. Translated: CATSRVGGETQYF.

The V and J genes are TRBV6-5 and TRBJ2-7; 8 bases map to TRBD2. Germline V gene sequence: CDR1 MNHEY, CDR2 SVGAGI. V shed 7 bases, J shed 6 bases, and the junction held 5 bases outside the gene matches. The CDR3 extends over 12 amino acids. This CDR3 is CASIGTSREQYF. CDR3 sequence (DNA): TGTGCCAGCATTGGGACTAGTCGCGAGCAGTACTTC.